Presented here are 20 T cell receptor beta chains from one specimen sequenced in a study of CD8 T cells in Susac syndrome. About 0.5 to 1 ug RNA was reverse transcribed with random hexamers. TCRdb re-analysed the immunoSEQ multiplex PCR reads in MiXCR, keeping a single row per CDR3 protein. The table includes 95,000 to 150,000 distinct CDR3 sequences, roughly 95% detected once. The specimen was CD4+ T cells from PBMCs. These receptors all stem from a human donor with Susac syndrome.

The CDR3 region has the DNA TGCGCCAGCAGCCAAGGGACACAGAGACATCAGCCCCAGCATTTT. Protein product: CASSQGTQRHQPQHF. V is TRBV4-1 and J is TRBJ1-5, with D tentatively TRBD1 (5 bases). Germline V CDR1 and CDR2: MGHRA, YSYEKL. The CDR3 extends over 15 amino acids. Trimming left V 1 base short and J 5 bases short, with 12 bases between.

The rearrangement joins TRBV30 to TRBJ1-5; maybe TRBD1 (5 bases). Trimming cost V 1 base and J 7 bases, with 14 bases left between them. The CDR3 is made up of 14 amino acids. Germline CDR1 is GTSNPN and CDR2 is SVGIG (reference sequence). The CDR3 reads CAWSAPGGDQPQHF. The CDR3 DNA follows: TGTGCCTGGAGTGCGCCTGGGGGGGACCAGCCCCAGCATTTT.

The chain couples TRBV27 to TRBJ2-6; D not certain. Germline-derived CDR1 and CDR2 are MNHEY and SMNVEV (reference sequence). Trimming took 6 bases from V and 3 from J, leaving 12 bases between them. The CDR3 covers 15 residues. The CDR3 DNA sequence: TGTGCCAGCAGCCGACTCCTTGGTGGGGCCAACGTCCTGACTTTC. Amino acids: CASSRLLGGANVLTF.

This chain links TRBV25-1 with TRBJ2-3, with 7 bases fitting TRBD2. V shed 5 bases, J shed 1 base, and the junction held 6 bases outside the gene matches. The germline gives CDR1 MGHDK, CDR2 SYGVNS. CDR3 length: 15 amino acids. The CDR3 region is CASSSGAAGTDTQYF. The CDR3 region has the DNA TGTGCCAGCAGTAGCGGGGCTGCGGGCACAGATACGCAGTATTTT. Full variable domain (outside the CDR3, taken from reference TRBV25-1 and TRBJ2-3): EADIYQTPRYLVIGTGKKITLECSQTMGHDKMYWYQQDPGMELHLIHYSYGVNSTEKGDLSSESTVSRIRTEHFPLTLESARPSHTSQYLCASSSGAAGTDTQYFGPGTRLTVL.

This sequence joins TRBV18 and TRBJ2-5; 13 nucleotides agree with TRBD2. J was trimmed by 7 bases and V by 4 bases; bases with no gene match: 6. The CDR3 contains 15 residues. The V gene's germline CDR1 is KGHSH and CDR2 LQKENI. The CDR3 bases are TGTGCCAGCTCACGCGGACTAGCGGGAGAGGTGACCCAGTACTTC. Translating it yields CASSRGLAGEVTQYF.

The chain joins TRBV3-1 to TRBJ2-7, with TRBD2 matching over 10 bases. CDR1 is LGHDT and CDR2 is YNNKEL in the germline V gene (reference sequence). V was clipped by 4 bases and J by 2 bases; unmatched bases: 8. CDR3 length equals 16 residues. This CDR3 reads CASSRNAAGGPYEQYF. In nucleotides, the CDR3 is TGTGCCAGCAGCCGTAACGCAGCGGGAGGGCCCTACGAGCAGTACTTC.

The gene calls are TRBV20-1 and TRBJ2-2; no reliable D call. V shed 6 bases and J shed 6 bases, with 11 bases lying between them. Germline CDR1 and CDR2: DFQATT and SNEGSKA (reference sequence). The CDR3 loop spans 12 amino acids. The CDR3 spells CSAAQPPGELFF. CDR3 DNA: TGCAGTGCAGCTCAGCCGCCCGGGGAGCTGTTTTTT.

This rearrangement joins TRBV30 to TRBJ2-3; D is unclear. V gave up 2 bases and J gave up 4 bases, with 13 bases separating them. The germline gives CDR1 GTSNPN, CDR2 SVGIG (reference sequence). This CDR3 is 14 amino acids long. CDR3 nucleotide sequence: TGTGCCTGGAGTACGGTAGCTGGGGCAGATACGCAGTATTTT. Protein: CAWSTVAGADTQYF.

The V and J genes are TRBV5-1 and TRBJ2-1; maybe TRBD1 (6 bases). Between the trimmed V and J ends, which lost 4 bases and 5 bases, there was a span of 16 bases. The CDR3 extends over 15 amino acids. The V gene's germline CDR1 is SGHRS and CDR2 YFSETQ. CDR3 loop: CASSPAPGQNNEQFF. The CDR3 DNA reads as TGCGCCAGCAGCCCCGCTCCAGGACAGAACAATGAGCAGTTCTTC. Complete variable domain (other parts from reference TRBV5-1 and TRBJ2-1): KAGVTQTPRYLIKTRGQQVTLSCSPISGHRSVSWYQQTPGQGLQFLFEYFSETQRNKGNFPGRFSGRQFSNSRSEMNVSTLELGDSALYLCASSPAPGQNNEQFFGPGTRLTVL.

CDR3 amino acids: CSAVPWGMETQYF. CDR3 coding DNA: TGCAGTGCCGTACCCTGGGGGATGGAGACCCAGTACTTC. This chain connects TRBV20-1 to TRBJ2-5; D may be TRBD1 or TRBD2 (5 bases each). This CDR3 is built from 13 residues. CDR1 is DFQATT, CDR2 SNEGSKA, per germline (reference sequence). V gave up 6 bases and J gave up 5 bases, with 16 bases separating them.

The chain carries TRBV12-3 or TRBV12-4 and TRBJ1-1, with D possibly TRBD1 on 6 matching bases. The V gene lost 3 bases and the J gene lost 9 bases, with 8 bases spanning the gap. The CDR3 covers 11 residues. Here the CDR3 reads CASSFQGKAFF. The CDR3 coding sequence is TGTGCCAGCAGTTTTCAGGGGAAAGCTTTCTTT.

The chain has TRBV20-1 and TRBJ1-5; TRBD1 is a possible D gene (6 bases). Germline V lookup: CDR1 DFQATT, CDR2 SNEGSKA (reference sequence). Trimming cost V 1 base and J 6 bases, with 19 bases left between them. The length of the CDR3 is 16 residues. The CDR3 DNA reads TGCAGTGCTAGAGGGGGGGCCTCCTTAGCAGGTCAGCCCCAGCATTTT. It yields the protein CSARGGASLAGQPQHF.

The chain is built from TRBV5-7 and TRBJ1-5; the match to TRBD1 covers 9 bases. TRBV5-7 is marked as an open reading frame, function uncertain. The CDR3 is 14 residues long. With V trimmed by 5 bases and J by 5 bases, 5 bases remained unmatched. CDR3: CASRPGTGYQPQHF. In DNA, the CDR3 is TGTGCCAGCAGGCCCGGGACAGGGTATCAGCCCCAGCATTTT.

This clonotype was picked up one time. The V and J genes are TRBV6-5 and TRBJ2-5, with D maybe TRBD1 (5 bases). CDR3 size: 11 residues. V was cut by 5 bases and J by 10 bases, with 11 bases left in between. Germline assignment: CDR1 MNHEY and CDR2 SVGAGI. The CDR3 is CASSQDRLQYF. The CDR3 DNA sequence: TGTGCCAGCAGTCAAGACAGACTCCAGTACTTC.

The rearrangement links TRBV5-1 to TRBJ2-5; either TRBD1 or TRBD2 may supply D (5 bases each). The V end lost 0 bases, the J end lost 1 base, and 10 bases lay between the germline ends. This CDR3 spans 15 amino acids. The V gene's germline CDR1 is SGHRS and CDR2 YFSETQ. The CDR3 nucleotides read TGCGCCAGCAGCTTGGGGGGCGGGTCCCAAGAGACCCAGTACTTC. Its protein product is CASSLGGGSQETQYF.

V gene TRBV29-1 combines with J gene TRBJ2-1; 11 nucleotides align to TRBD2. Trimming cost V 3 bases and J 6 bases; bases outside gene matches: 4. This CDR3 has 14 residues. The germline CDR1 and CDR2 sequences are SQVTM and ANQGSEA. CDR3 amino acids: CSVDSGRASNEQFF. CDR3 nucleotides: TGCAGCGTTGATAGCGGGAGGGCCTCCAATGAGCAGTTCTTC.

The V and J genes are TRBV5-5 and TRBJ2-1; D is unclear. V was cut by 6 bases and J by 0 bases, with 10 bases left in between. The CDR3 is made up of 14 amino acids. Per the germline V gene, CDR1 is SGHKS and CDR2 is YYEKEE (reference sequence). The CDR3 bases are TGTGCCAGCATCCTGTGGGGCTCCTACAATGAGCAGTTCTTC. Its protein product is CASILWGSYNEQFF.

The chain combines TRBV3-1 with TRBJ2-1; the D gene is possibly TRBD2 (6 bases). The V gene lost 5 bases and the J gene lost 2 bases, with 13 bases spanning the gap. The CDR3 runs 15 residues. In germline, CDR1 is LGHDT, CDR2 YNNKEL (reference sequence). The CDR3 is CASSYRLDTYNEQFF. CDR3 nucleotide sequence: TGTGCCAGCAGCTACCGACTAGACACCTACAATGAGCAGTTCTTC.

The chain couples TRBV6-5 to TRBJ1-1; D is unresolved. The CDR3 consists of 11 residues. V lost 2 bases to trimming and J lost 11 bases, with 9 bases between them. Germline V gene lookup returns CDR1 MNHEY and CDR2 SVGAGI. The CDR3 here is CASSYGPGAFF. The CDR3 nucleotides are TGTGCCAGCAGTTACGGCCCCGGGGCTTTCTTT.

V is TRBV7-8 and J is TRBJ1-5; D is undetermined. V lost 0 bases and J lost 6, with 12 bases in between. This CDR3 region has 15 residues. The germline V gene encodes CDR1 SGHVS and CDR2 FQNEAQ. The CDR3 sequence: CASSLAYLGTQPQHF. In DNA, the CDR3 is TGTGCCAGCAGCTTAGCTTACCTGGGAACTCAGCCCCAGCATTTT.